This T cell receptor (beta chain) comes out of a study of T-cell memory formation after mild COVID-19. Turning to the study itself: Clusters were largely donor specific.

In germline, CDR1 is SGHRS, CDR2 YFSETQ. The junction had 9 bases not matched to a gene; V was cut back by 4 bases and J by 6 bases. The length of the CDR3 is 14 residues. A 5'RACE reaction primed in the constant segment made cDNA libraries of TCR alpha and TCR beta, and these carried sample barcodes and UMIs. MiXCR, applied by TCRdb to the 5' RACE reads, yields one record per CDR3 protein. The sample has fewer than 200,000 distinct CDR3 sequences, 15% to 20% seen once; the top ten hold 3.5% to 5%. This clonotype has just a few counts. Its specificity is unknown. The study, taken as a whole, reports: Day 15 to 85 contracting clones showed balanced CD4/CD8; day 15 to 37 expanders favored CD4+.

This clonotype was obtained from a man younger than 35 who had mild COVID-19 (a few samples of this study predate the infection). Cell type and time point are not known. The sample comprised PBMCs or a T cell subset sorted from them (not recorded which). J is TRBJ2-5 and V is TRBV5-1; 7 bases line up with TRBD2. CDR3 nucleotide sequence: TGCGCCAGCAGCCGTCCCCGGGGGGAACAGACCCAGTACTTC. Protein product: CASSRPRGEQTQYF.